The T cell receptor beta chain described here comes from a study of human T cells and chemical hapten exposure. Findings and limits, study-wide: Compared to controls, expanded TCRs made significantly more large clusters of similar CDR3s.

The germline V and J ends were trimmed by 0 bases and 4 bases, with 10 bases remaining between them. The CDR3 loop spans 15 amino acids. CDR1 WNHNN and CDR2 SYGVQD come from the germline V gene (reference sequence). Comment on this clonotype: Its antigen is unknown.

Separate cDNA molecules received unique molecular identifiers, which the library attached to them. Each CDR3 protein is one row after TCRdb ran MiXCR on the RACE reads. The sample has around 82,000 distinct CDR3 sequences; 6% to 8.5% are singletons. The time point here: patch test 2, 6 weeks after DPC sensitization. Described treatment: therapeutic diphenylcyclopropenone sensitization with weekly scalp DPC. Sequencing was performed on whole blood, taken in connection with sensitization to the hapten diphenylcyclopropenone (DPC). The sequence was collected from a woman under 40 with alopecia areata. Some clones in this sample may be carry-over from other donors' samples. This chain connects TRBV10-1 to TRBJ1-5; tentatively, D is TRBD1 (5 bases). CDR3 protein: CASSESAGPNQPQHF. CDR3 sequence (DNA): TGCGCCAGCAGTGAGTCGGCAGGGCCTAATCAGCCCCAGCATTTT.